These 5 T cell receptor beta chains were all obtained from the same sample, sequenced in a study of cytomegalovirus exposure and HLA in healthy donors. 60 Vbeta and 13 Jbeta primers were used in PCR. The protocol was immunoSEQ multiplex PCR, while the TCRdb copy is restricted to in-frame clones and leaves out a portion. The sample includes some 130,000 clones, 65% to 90% of them seen just once. The source material was PBMCs. These receptor sequences come from a male donor in good health and CMV-seropositive.

The rearrangement links TRBV4-1 to TRBJ2-7; TRBD1 matches at 8 bases. CDR3 size: 16 residues. The germline CDR1 and CDR2 sequences are MGHRA and YSYEKL. V lost 3 bases to trimming and J lost 5 bases; unmatched junction nucleotides: 12. CDR3 loop: CASSHPARDRSNEQYF. CDR3 nucleotides: TGCGCCAGCAGCCATCCTGCCCGGGACAGGTCTAACGAGCAGTACTTC.

This clone showed up just a few times. The chain is built from TRBV25-1 and TRBJ1-1, with D possibly TRBD1 on 6 matching bases. Trimming took off 5 bases at V and 4 bases at J, with 14 bases between the two ends. Germline V gene data show CDR1 as MGHDK and CDR2 as SYGVNS. The CDR3 has 14 amino acids. CDR3 sequence reads: CASSTQGPGTEAFF. The CDR3 nucleotides are TGTGCCAGCAGTACACAGGGTCCTGGCACTGAAGCTTTCTTT. Combining the CDR3 with reference TRBV25-1 and TRBJ1-1 gives the whole variable domain EADIYQTPRYLVIGTGKKITLECSQTMGHDKMYWYQQDPGMELHLIHYSYGVNSTEKGDLSSESTVSRIRTEHFPLTLESARPSHTSQYLCASSTQGPGTEAFFGQGTRLTVV.

This rearrangement joins TRBV9 to TRBJ2-7; 11 nucleotides agree with TRBD2. Germline assignment: CDR1 SGDLS and CDR2 YYNGEE. This CDR3 has 15 residues. J was trimmed by 2 bases and V by 4 bases; bases with no gene match: 5. In DNA, the CDR3 is TGTGCCAGCAGCATAGGGACTAGCGGAACCTACGAGCAGTACTTC. Residues: CASSIGTSGTYEQYF. The whole variable domain, remainder taken from reference TRBV9 and TRBJ2-7, is DSGVTQTPKHLITATGQRVTLRCSPRSGDLSVYWYQQSLDQGLQFLIQYYNGEERAKGNILERFSAQQFPDLHSELNLSSLELGDSALYFCASSIGTSGTYEQYFGPGTRLTVT.

This clone was seen a single time. The V gene is TRBV21-1, the J gene TRBJ2-1; the D call in the table, TRBD2, was not verified against the DNA. TRBV21-1 represents a pseudogene. The CDR3 length is 15 residues. CDR3 amino acids: CASSKGGRRVNEQFF. The CDR3 region has the DNA TGTGCCAGCAGCAAAGGCGGGAGAAGGGTCAATGAGCAGTTCTTC.

The J gene is TRBJ2-3, the V gene TRBV9; 7 bases fit TRBD2. The length of the CDR3 is 15 residues. Trimming removed 3 bases from V and 4 bases from J; junction bases left unmatched: 8. CDR1 SGDLS and CDR2 YYNGEE come from the germline V gene. CDR3 amino acids: CASSANPREADTQYF. CDR3 bases: TGTGCCAGCAGCGCCAACCCCCGGGAGGCAGATACGCAGTATTTT.